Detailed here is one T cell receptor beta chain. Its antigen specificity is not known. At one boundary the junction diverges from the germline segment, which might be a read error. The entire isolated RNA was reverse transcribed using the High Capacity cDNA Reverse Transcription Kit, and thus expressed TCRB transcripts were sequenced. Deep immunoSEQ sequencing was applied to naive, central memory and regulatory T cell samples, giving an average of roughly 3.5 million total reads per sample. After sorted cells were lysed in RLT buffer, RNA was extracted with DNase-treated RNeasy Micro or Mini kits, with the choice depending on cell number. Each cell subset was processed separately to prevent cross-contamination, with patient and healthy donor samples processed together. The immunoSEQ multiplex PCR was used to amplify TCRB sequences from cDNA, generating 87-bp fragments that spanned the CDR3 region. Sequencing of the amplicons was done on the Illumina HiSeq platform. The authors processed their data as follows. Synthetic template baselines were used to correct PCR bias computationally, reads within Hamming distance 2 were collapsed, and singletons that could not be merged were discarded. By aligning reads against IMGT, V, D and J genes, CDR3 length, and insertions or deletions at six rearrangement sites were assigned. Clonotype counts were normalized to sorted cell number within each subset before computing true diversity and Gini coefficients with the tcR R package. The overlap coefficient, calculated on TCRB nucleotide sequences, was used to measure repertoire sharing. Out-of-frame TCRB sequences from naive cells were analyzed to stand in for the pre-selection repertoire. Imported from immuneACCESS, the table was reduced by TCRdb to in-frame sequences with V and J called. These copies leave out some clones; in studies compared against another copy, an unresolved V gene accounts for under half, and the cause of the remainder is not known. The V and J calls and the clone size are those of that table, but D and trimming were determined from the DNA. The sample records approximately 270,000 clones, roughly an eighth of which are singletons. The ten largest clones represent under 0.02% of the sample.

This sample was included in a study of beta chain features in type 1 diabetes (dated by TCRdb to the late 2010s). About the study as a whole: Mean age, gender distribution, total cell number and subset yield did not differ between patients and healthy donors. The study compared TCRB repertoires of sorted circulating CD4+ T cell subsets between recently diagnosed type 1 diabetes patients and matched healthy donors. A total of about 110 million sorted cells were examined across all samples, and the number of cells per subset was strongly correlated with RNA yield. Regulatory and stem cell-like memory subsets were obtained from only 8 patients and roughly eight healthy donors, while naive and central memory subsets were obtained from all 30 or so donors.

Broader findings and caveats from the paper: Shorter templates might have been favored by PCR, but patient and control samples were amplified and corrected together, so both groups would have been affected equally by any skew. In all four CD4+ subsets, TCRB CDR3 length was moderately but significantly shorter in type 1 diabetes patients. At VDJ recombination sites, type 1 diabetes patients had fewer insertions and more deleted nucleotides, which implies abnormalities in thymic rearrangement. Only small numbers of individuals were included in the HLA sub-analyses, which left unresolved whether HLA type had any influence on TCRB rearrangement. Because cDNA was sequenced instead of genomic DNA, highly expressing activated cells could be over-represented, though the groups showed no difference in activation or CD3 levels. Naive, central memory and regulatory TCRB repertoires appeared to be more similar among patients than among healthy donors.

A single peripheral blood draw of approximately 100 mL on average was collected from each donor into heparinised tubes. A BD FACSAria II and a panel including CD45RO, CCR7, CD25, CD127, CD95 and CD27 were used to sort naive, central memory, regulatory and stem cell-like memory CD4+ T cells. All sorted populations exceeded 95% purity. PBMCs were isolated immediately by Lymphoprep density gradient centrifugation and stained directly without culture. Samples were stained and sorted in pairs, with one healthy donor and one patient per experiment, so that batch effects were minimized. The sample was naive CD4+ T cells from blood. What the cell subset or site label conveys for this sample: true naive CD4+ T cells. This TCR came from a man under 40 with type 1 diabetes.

The DNA reads as follows: TGTGGCGGGAGCGATTCCTACGAGCAGTACTTC. This codes for CGGSDSYEQYF. The V and J genes are TRBV20-1 and TRBJ2-7; 7 nucleotides in the junction match TRBD2. Inclusive of the bounding cysteine and phenylalanine, the CDR3 is 11 residues long. Only the CDR3 part of the read is kept: 33 bases, read in frame from the first base. The CDR1 and CDR2 encoded by the germline V gene (reference sequence) are DFQATT and SNEGSKA.